This T cell receptor (beta chain) emerged from a study of blood T cell repertoires in COVID-19. The data were produced by immunoSEQ multiplex PCR, yet TCRdb's version contains in-frame clones alone and is incomplete. The data contain 230,000 or so clones, 80% to 85% of them singletons. Germline V gene data show CDR1 as LGHNA and CDR2 as YNFKEQ. The CDR3 consists of 15 residues. V lost 0 bases to trimming and J lost 4 bases, with 12 bases between them. The specimen sequenced was PBMCs or T cells enriched from blood (not recorded which). V usage is TRBV4-2 and J usage is TRBJ1-2; D gene unclear. This TCR was recovered from a man aged 50-59 years who had recovered from COVID-19. This CDR3 reads CASSQEAKRAYGYTF. The CDR3 DNA is TGTGCCAGCAGCCAAGAGGCGAAGAGGGCCTATGGCTACACCTTC.